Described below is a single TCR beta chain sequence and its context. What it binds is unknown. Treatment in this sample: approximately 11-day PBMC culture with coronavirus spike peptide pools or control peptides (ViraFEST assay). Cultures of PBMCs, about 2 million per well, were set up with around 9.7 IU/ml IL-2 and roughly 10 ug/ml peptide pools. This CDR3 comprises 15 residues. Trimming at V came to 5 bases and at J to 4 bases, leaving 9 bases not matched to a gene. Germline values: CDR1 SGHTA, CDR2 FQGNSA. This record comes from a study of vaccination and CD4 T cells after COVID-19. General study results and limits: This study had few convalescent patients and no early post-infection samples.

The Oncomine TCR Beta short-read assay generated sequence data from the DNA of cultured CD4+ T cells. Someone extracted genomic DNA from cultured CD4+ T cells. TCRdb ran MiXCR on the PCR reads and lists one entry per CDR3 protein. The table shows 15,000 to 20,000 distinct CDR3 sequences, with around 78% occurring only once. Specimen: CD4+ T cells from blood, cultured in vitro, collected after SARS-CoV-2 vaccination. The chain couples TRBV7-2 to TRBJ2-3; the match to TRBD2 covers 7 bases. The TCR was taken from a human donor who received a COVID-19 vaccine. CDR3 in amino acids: CASSRETSFADTQYF. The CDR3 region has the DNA TGTGCCAGCAGCCGGGAGACTAGCTTCGCAGATACGCAGTATTTT.